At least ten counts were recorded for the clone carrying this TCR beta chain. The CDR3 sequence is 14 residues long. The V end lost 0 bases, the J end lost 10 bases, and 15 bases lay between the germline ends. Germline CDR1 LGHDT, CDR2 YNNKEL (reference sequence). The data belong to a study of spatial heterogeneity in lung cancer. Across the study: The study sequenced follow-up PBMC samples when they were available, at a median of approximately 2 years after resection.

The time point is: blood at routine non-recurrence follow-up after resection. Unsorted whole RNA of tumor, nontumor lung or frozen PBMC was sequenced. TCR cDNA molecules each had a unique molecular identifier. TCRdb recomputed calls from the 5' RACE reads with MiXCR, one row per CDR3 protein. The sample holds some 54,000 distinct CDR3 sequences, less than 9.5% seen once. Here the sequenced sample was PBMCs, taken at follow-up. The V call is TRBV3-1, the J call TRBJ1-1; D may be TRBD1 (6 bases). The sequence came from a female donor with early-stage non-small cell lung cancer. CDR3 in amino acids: CASSQDSQGRGAFF. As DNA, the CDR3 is TGTGCCAGCAGCCAAGATTCCCAGGGGCGGGGAGCTTTCTTT.